Listed below are T cell receptor beta chains from one sample, sequenced in a study of Ad26.COV2.S vaccination and SARS-CoV-2 variants. TCRdb's copy holds only in-frame clones and misses some; the assay was immunoSEQ multiplex PCR. The sample lists 180,000 or so clones, around nine tenths occurring once. Sequenced material: peripheral blood, taken after recovery from COVID-19. These receptors were taken from a human donor who had recovered from COVID-19. Both conserved end residues are part of each CDR3. The D gene is left open where the match is weak. Only some rows state a clone size, as once, few, many or a class for expanded clones.

j_call clone_size v_call d_call cdr3_aa cdr3_nt
TRBJ2-5 once TRBV28 TRBD1 CASSATTGGEETQYF TGTGCCAGCAGTGCCACGACAGGGGGCGAAGAGACCCAGTACTTC
TRBJ2-7 many TRBV6-6 . CASSYGGEQYF TGTGCCAGCAGTTACGGGGGCGAGCAGTACTTC
TRBJ2-4 . TRBV2 . CASSDPRSEYVQNIQYF TGTGCCAGCAGTGACCCTCGCAGCGAGTACGTCCAAAACATTCAGTACTTC
TRBJ2-7 . TRBV28 TRBD1 CASRPPGQGTYSLYEQYF TGTGCCAGCCGCCCTCCGGGACAGGGGACCTACTCACTCTACGAGCAGTACTTC
TRBJ1-6 . TRBV6-5 . CASSGTLNSPLHF TGTGCCAGCAGCGGCACCCTTAATTCACCCCTCCACTTT
TRBJ2-3 . TRBV25-1 . CASTAGRTDTQYF TGTGCCAGCACCGCGGGAAGAACAGATACGCAGTATTTT
TRBJ2-2 . TRBV3-1/TRBV3-2 . CASSQEHTPNTGELFF TGTGCCAGCAGCCAAGAACACACCCCAAACACCGGGGAGCTGTTTTTT
TRBJ1-5 . TRBV6-5 TRBD1 CASSRTGGGNQPQHF TGTGCCAGCAGCCGGACAGGAGGGGGCAATCAGCCCCAGCATTTT
TRBJ2-1 . TRBV3-1/TRBV3-2 TRBD2 CASSLSGSGWGEQFF TGTGCCAGCAGCCTTAGCGGGAGCGGCTGGGGTGAGCAGTTCTTC
TRBJ2-6 once TRBV3-1/TRBV3-2 . CASRETLHSGANVLTF TGTGCCAGCAGGGAGACTCTCCACTCTGGGGCCAACGTCCTGACTTTC
TRBJ2-5 once TRBV19 TRBD1 CASSIQGQGSETQYF TGTGCCAGTAGTATTCAGGGACAGGGAAGCGAGACCCAGTACTTC
TRBJ2-7 . TRBV7-3 TRBD1 CASSFSRGREQYF TGTGCCAGCAGCTTCTCTAGGGGGCGCGAGCAGTACTTC
TRBJ2-5 . TRBV7-6 TRBD2 CASSPTSGQETQYF TGTGCCAGCAGCCCAACTAGCGGGCAAGAGACCCAGTACTTC
TRBJ2-4 once TRBV5-4 . CASSLDLGLVNIQYF TGTGCCAGCAGCTTGGATCTGGGGCTCGTGAACATTCAGTACTTC
TRBJ2-3 . TRBV7-2 . CASSSSGLTTDTQYF TGTGCCAGCAGCTCTTCAGGACTTACTACAGATACGCAGTATTTT
TRBJ1-6 few TRBV2 . CASSGVSPLHF TGTGCCAGCAGTGGAGTCTCACCCCTCCACTTT
TRBJ2-6 . TRBV29-1 . CSVETGDFLFGANVLTF TGCAGCGTTGAAACAGGGGACTTCCTCTTTGGGGCCAACGTCCTGACTTTC
TRBJ2-3 . TRBV25-1 TRBD2 CASSGLAGADNSTDTQYF TGTGCCAGCAGTGGTCTAGCGGGGGCCGACAATAGCACAGATACGCAGTATTTT
TRBJ1-1 . TRBV5-1 TRBD1 CASSQTGRANTEAFF TGCGCCAGCAGCCAGACAGGGCGGGCGAACACTGAAGCTTTCTTT
TRBJ1-4 once TRBV7-9 TRBD1 CASSTNTGGAVEKLFF TGTGCCAGCAGCACGAATACAGGGGGCGCGGTGGAAAAACTGTTTTTT
TRBJ2-7 . TRBV20-1 . CSARVPYEQYF TGCAGTGCTAGAGTTCCGTACGAGCAGTACTTC
TRBJ1-3 . TRBV28 . CASSPPGRGSSGNTIYF TGTGCCAGCAGCCCTCCCGGCCGGGGATCCTCTGGAAACACCATATATTTT
TRBJ2-7 . TRBV27 TRBD2 CASSSSGAYEQYF TGTGCCAGCAGTTCTAGCGGGGCCTACGAGCAGTACTTC
TRBJ2-7 once TRBV6-5 . CASSLREGSYEQYF TGTGCCAGCAGTCTACGGGAAGGGTCCTACGAGCAGTACTTC
TRBJ2-7 . TRBV25-1 . CASTDSSYEQYF TGTGCCAGCACGGACAGCTCCTACGAGCAGTACTTC
TRBJ2-6 once TRBV23-1 . CASSRRRAGANVLTF TGCGCCAGCAGTCGGCGGAGGGCTGGGGCCAACGTCCTGACTTTC
TRBJ1-1 few TRBV12-3/TRBV12-4 TRBD1 CASSSGGNAEAFF TGTGCCAGCAGTTCAGGGGGCAACGCTGAAGCTTTCTTT
TRBJ2-7 . TRBV9 . CASSGWDPYEQYF TGTGCCAGCAGCGGGTGGGACCCCTACGAGCAGTACTTC
TRBJ2-1 . TRBV9 . CASSVVEGGNNEQFF TGTGCCAGCAGCGTAGTCGAAGGGGGAAACAATGAGCAGTTCTTC
TRBJ2-1 . TRBV24-1 . CATSDPGTESVNEQFF TGTGCCACCAGTGACCCCGGGACCGAATCTGTCAATGAGCAGTTCTTC
TRBJ1-6 . TRBV7-2 . CASSLGTNLETPLHF TGTGCCAGCAGCTTGGGCACGAACCTAGAGACACCCCTCCACTTT
TRBJ2-6 . TRBV6-2/TRBV6-3 TRBD1 CASSYEGQGLSGANVLTF TGTGCCAGCAGTTACGAGGGACAGGGGCTCTCTGGGGCCAACGTCCTGACTTTC
TRBJ2-7 few TRBV3-1/TRBV3-2 . CASSQGIGGYEQYF TGTGCCAGCAGCCAAGGCATAGGAGGTTACGAGCAGTACTTC
TRBJ1-6 . TRBV4-1 TRBD1 CASSQEEQGARNSPLHF TGCGCCAGCAGCCAAGAGGAACAGGGGGCAAGAAATTCACCCCTCCACTTT
TRBJ2-3 . TRBV19 TRBD1 CASSTDRLRTDTQYF TGTGCCAGTAGTACGGACAGGCTTCGGACAGATACGCAGTATTTT
TRBJ2-3 . TRBV9 TRBD2 CASSAPSGGALTDTQYF TGTGCCAGCAGCGCCCCTAGCGGGGGGGCGTTAACAGATACGCAGTATTTT
TRBJ1-1 few TRBV27 . CASSLLLGGSAFF TGTGCCAGCAGTTTGTTGCTAGGGGGATCAGCTTTCTTT
TRBJ1-1 few TRBV12-3/TRBV12-4 . CASSSQMNTEAFF TGTGCCAGCAGTTCACAAATGAACACTGAAGCTTTCTTT
TRBJ2-7 . TRBV6-6 TRBD2 CASRRTSGFYEQYF TGTGCCAGCAGGCGGACTAGCGGGTTCTACGAGCAGTACTTC
TRBJ2-2 . TRBV19 TRBD1 CASNNRGDTGELFF TGTGCCAGTAATAACAGGGGGGACACCGGGGAGCTGTTTTTT
TRBJ2-6 . TRBV13 . CASSLGGDSGANVLTF TGTGCCAGCAGCTTAGGAGGGGATTCTGGGGCCAACGTCCTGACTTTC
TRBJ2-7 . TRBV20-1 . CSALASYEQYF TGCAGTGCTCTGGCATCCTACGAGCAGTACTTC
TRBJ1-1 . TRBV5-1 TRBD1 CASSLGTGGVNTEAFF TGCGCCAGCAGCTTGGGGACAGGGGGCGTGAACACTGAAGCTTTCTTT
TRBJ2-3 . TRBV5-6 . CASSSKITSSTDTQYF TGTGCCAGCAGCTCCAAGATTACTTCTAGCACAGATACGCAGTATTTT
TRBJ1-6 . TRBV11-1 . CASSLEGSSYNSPLHF TGTGCCAGCAGCTTAGAAGGGAGCTCCTATAATTCACCCCTCCACTTT
TRBJ2-3 . TRBV7-9 TRBD1 CASSKTTGDRDTQYF TGTGCCAGCAGCAAAACGACAGGGGATCGGGATACGCAGTATTTT
TRBJ2-7 . TRBV5-4 . CASSSRDGTYEQYF TGTGCCAGCAGCTCCCGGGACGGAACCTACGAGCAGTACTTC
TRBJ2-5 . TRBV5-4 TRBD2 CASSSLAGEAFYETQYF TGTGCCAGCAGCTCCTTAGCGGGGGAGGCTTTTTACGAGACCCAGTACTTC
TRBJ2-7 . TRBV2 . CASSEGSDYEQYF TGTGCCAGCAGTGAAGGCAGTGACTACGAGCAGTACTTC
TRBJ2-7 . TRBV7-9 TRBD1 CASSISGTGGYEQYF TGTGCCAGCAGCATTTCCGGGACAGGGGGCTACGAGCAGTACTTC
TRBJ2-2 . TRBV7-3 . CASSFISGTGELFF TGTGCCAGCAGCTTCATCTCTGGCACCGGGGAGCTGTTTTTT